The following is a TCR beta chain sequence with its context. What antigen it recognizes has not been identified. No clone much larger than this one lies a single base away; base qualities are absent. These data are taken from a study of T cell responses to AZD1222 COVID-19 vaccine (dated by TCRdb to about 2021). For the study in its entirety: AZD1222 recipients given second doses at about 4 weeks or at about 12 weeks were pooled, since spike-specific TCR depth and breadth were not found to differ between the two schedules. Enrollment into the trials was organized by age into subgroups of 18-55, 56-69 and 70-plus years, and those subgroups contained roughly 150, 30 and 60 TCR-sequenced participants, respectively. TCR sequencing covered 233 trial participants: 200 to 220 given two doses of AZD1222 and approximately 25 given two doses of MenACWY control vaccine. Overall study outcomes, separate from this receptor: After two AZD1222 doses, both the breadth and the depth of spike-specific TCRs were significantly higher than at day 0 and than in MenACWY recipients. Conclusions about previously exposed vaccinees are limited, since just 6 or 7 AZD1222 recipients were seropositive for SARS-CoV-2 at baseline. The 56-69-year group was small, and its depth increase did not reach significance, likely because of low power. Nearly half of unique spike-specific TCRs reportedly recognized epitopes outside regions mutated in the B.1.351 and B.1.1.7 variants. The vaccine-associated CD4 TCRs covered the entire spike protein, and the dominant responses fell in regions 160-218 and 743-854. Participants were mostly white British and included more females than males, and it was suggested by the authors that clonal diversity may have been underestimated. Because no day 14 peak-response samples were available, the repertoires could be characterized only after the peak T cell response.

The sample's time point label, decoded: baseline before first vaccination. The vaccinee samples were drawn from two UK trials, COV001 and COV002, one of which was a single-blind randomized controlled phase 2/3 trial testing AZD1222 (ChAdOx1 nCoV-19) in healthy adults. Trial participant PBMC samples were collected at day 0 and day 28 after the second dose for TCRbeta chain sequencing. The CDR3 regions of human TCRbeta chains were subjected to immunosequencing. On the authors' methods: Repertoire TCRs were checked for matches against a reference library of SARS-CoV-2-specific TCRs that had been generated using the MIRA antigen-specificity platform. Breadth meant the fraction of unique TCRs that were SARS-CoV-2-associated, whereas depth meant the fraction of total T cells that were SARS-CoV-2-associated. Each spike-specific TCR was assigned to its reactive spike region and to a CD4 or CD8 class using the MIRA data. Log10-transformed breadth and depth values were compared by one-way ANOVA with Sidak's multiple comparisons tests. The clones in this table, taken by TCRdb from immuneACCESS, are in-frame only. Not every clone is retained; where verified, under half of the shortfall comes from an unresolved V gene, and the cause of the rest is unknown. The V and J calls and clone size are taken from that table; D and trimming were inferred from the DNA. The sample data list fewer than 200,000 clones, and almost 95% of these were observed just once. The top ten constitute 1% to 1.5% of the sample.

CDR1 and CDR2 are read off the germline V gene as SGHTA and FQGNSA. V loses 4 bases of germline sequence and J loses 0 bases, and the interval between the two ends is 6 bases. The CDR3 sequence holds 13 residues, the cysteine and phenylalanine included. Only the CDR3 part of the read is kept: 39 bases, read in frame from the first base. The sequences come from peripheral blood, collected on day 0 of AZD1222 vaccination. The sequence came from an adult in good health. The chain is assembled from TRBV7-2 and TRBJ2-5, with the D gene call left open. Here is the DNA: TGTGCCAGCAGCTGGCAGTACCAAGAGACCCAGTACTTC. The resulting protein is CASSWQYQETQYF.